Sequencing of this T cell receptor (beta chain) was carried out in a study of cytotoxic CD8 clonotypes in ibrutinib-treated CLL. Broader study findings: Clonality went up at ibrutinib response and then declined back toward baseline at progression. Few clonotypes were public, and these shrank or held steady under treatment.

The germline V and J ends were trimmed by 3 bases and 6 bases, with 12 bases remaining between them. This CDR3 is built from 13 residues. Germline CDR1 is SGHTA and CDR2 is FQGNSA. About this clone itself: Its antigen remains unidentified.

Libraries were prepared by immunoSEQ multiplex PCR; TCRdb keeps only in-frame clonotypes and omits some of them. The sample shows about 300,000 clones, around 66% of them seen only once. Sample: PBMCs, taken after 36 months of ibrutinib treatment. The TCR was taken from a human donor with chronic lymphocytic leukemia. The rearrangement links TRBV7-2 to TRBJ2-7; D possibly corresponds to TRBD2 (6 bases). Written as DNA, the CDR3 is TGTGCCAGCAGCTTCAGTACTAGCAGCGAGCAGTACTTC. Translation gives CASSFSTSSEQYF. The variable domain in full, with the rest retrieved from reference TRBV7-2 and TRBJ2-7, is GAGVSQSPSNKVTEKGKDVELRCDPISGHTALYWYRQSLGQGLEFLIYFQGNSAPDKSGLPSDRFSAERTGGSVSTLTIQRTQQEDSAVYLCASSFSTSSEQYFGPGTRLTVT.